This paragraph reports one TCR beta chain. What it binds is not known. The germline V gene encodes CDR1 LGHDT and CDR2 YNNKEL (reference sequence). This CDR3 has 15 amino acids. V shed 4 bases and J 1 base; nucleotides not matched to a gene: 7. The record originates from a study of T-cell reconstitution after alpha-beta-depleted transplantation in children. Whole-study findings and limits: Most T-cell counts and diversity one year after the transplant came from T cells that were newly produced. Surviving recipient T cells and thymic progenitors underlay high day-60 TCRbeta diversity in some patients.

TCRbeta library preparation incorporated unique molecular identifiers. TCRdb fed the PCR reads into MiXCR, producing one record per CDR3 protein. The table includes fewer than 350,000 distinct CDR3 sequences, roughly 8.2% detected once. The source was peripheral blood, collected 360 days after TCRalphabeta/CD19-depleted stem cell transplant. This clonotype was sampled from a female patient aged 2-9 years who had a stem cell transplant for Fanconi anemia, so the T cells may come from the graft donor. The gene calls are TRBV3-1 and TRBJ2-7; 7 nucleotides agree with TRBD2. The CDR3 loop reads CASSRPGGTSYEQYF. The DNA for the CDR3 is TGTGCCAGCAGCCGACCGGGGGGAACTTCCTACGAGCAGTACTTC.